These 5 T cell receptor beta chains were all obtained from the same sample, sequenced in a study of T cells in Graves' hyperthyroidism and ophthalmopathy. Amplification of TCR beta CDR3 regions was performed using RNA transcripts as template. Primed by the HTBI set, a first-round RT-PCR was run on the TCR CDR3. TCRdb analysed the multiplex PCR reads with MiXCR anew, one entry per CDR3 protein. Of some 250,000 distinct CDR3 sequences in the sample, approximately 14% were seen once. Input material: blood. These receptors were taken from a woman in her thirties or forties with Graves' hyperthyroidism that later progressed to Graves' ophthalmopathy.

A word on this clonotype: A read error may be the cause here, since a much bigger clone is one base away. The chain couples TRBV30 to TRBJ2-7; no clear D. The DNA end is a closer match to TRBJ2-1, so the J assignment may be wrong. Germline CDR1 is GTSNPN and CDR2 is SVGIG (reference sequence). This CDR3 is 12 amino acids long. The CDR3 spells CAWRTDTYEQFF. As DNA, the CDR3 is TGTGCCTGGAGGACTGACACCTACGAGCAGTTCTTC.

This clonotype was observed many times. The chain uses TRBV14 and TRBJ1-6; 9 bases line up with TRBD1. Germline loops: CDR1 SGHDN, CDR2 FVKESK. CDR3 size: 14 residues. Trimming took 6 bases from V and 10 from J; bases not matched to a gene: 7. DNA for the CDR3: TGTGCCAGCAGTGTCCGACAGGGGGAATCACCCCTCCACTTT. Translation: CASSVRQGESPLHF.

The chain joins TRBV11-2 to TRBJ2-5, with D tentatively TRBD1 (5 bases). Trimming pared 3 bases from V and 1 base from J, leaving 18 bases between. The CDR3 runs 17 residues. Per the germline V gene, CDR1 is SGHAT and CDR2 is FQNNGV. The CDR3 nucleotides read TGTGCCAGCAGCTTGGGTGCCAGGGTAAACCCCCAAGAGACCCAGTACTTC. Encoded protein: CASSLGARVNPQETQYF.

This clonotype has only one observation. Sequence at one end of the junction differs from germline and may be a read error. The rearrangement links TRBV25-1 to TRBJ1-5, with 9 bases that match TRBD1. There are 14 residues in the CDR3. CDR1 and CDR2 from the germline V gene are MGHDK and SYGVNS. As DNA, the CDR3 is TGTACCAGCAGTGTTGGACAGGGGAATCAGCCCCAGCATTTT. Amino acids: CTSSVGQGNQPQHF. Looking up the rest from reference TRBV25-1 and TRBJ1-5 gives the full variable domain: EADIYQTPRYLVIGTGKKITLECSQTMGHDKMYWYQQDPGMELHLIHYSYGVNSTEKGDLSSESTVSRIRTEHFPLTLESARPSHTSQYLCTSSVGQGNQPQHFGDGTRLSIL.

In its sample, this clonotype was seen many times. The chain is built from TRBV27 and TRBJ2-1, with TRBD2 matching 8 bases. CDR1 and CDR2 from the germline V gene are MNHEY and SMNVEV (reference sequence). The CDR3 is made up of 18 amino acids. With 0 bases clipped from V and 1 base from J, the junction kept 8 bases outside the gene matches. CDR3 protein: CASSLSPGLAGSYNEQFF. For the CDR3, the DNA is TGTGCCAGCAGTTTATCGCCGGGTCTAGCGGGTTCCTACAATGAGCAGTTCTTC.